This T cell receptor (beta chain) was observed in a study of T cell responses to AZD1222 COVID-19 vaccine. Whole-study results and caveats: Spike-specific TCR breadth and depth both grew after two AZD1222 doses. The number of AZD1222 recipients seropositive at baseline was only five or six. It was only after the peak T cell response that any repertoires were sampled. The sample set comprised mostly white British donors with more females, and clonal diversity was possibly underestimated.

The CDR3 contains 16 residues. Germline lookup yields CDR1 MNHEY and CDR2 SVGAGI. V dropped 0 bases and J dropped 6; count of bases not matched to a gene: 6. In regard to this clone: The antigen is unknown.

The data were produced by immunoSEQ multiplex PCR, yet TCRdb's version contains in-frame clones alone and is incomplete. This sample has approximately 150,000 clones, with about nine tenths found just once. Sequencing used peripheral blood, obtained on day 0 of AZD1222 vaccination. This clonotype was obtained from an adult in good health. The rearrangement uses TRBV6-5 and TRBJ1-3; 9 positions agree with TRBD1. Here the CDR3 reads CASSYSSGDRANTIYF. The CDR3 DNA sequence: TGTGCCAGCAGTTACTCGAGCGGGGACAGGGCAAACACCATATATTTT.